This T cell receptor (beta chain) was observed in a study of cytomegalovirus exposure and HLA in healthy donors. Broader study findings: Later analysis showed TCR association rates varying by HLA locus, highest for DRB1 and lowest for HLA-C.

The length of the CDR3 is 16 residues. The germline gives CDR1 LNHDA, CDR2 SQIVND (reference sequence). With 6 bases removed from V and 0 bases from J, the gap between germline ends came to 18 bases. About this clone: The antigen is not known.

PCR amplification relied on 60 Vbeta primers (plus 13 Jbeta primers). The protocol was immunoSEQ multiplex PCR, while the TCRdb copy is restricted to in-frame clones and leaves out a portion. The data contain roughly 140,000 clones, just under 80% of them singletons. The rearrangement links TRBV19 to TRBJ2-7; D unclear. This receptor was obtained from a man under 40 in good health and CMV-seronegative. Source material: PBMCs. The CDR3 loop reads CASRKEDTPYSYEQYF. In DNA form, the CDR3 reads TGTGCCAGTAGGAAAGAAGACACCCCCTACTCCTACGAGCAGTACTTC.